This T cell receptor beta chain comes out of a study of response to subunit inactivated influenza vaccine. General study findings and limits: Authors suggested seasonal influenza vaccinations each recruit few new T cells.

Each CDR3 protein is one row after TCRdb ran MiXCR on the RT-PCR reads. The sample carries over 150,000 distinct CDR3 sequences, 11% recorded once. The CDR3 extends over 17 amino acids. Trimming took 5 bases from V and 0 from J, leaving 19 bases between them. Germline values: CDR1 DFQATT, CDR2 SNEGSKA (reference sequence). This clonotype has only a few counts. The target antigen is unknown. The material was non-naive T cells sorted from PBMCs, obtained 35 to 45 days after vaccination. The clonotype was recovered from a man over 45 who received an inactivated influenza vaccine. V is TRBV20-1 and J is TRBJ2-2; tentatively, D is TRBD1 (6 bases). CDR3 sequence: CSAERQALETNTGELFF. In DNA form, the CDR3 reads TGCAGTGCTGAAAGACAGGCCCTCGAGACGAACACCGGGGAGCTGTTTTTT.